This TCR beta chain was captured in a study of blood T cell repertoires in COVID-19. Study processing details: The authors estimated nucleated cell counts from reference gene primer amplification. Here immunoSEQ multiplex PCR was the method, and the copy in TCRdb shows in-frame clones only, minus some. Clone size and the V and J calls come from that table; the DNA yielded D and trimming. The profile covers about 260,000 clones, with approximately 79% appearing a single time and over 4% taken by the ten largest. The sequenced sample consisted of PBMCs or T cells enriched from blood (not recorded which). This clonotype was sampled from a young man with acute COVID-19.

CDR3 residues: CASSLEAARGDTQYF. The DNA of the CDR3 is TGCGCCAGCAGCTTGGAGGCGGCGCGAGGAGATACGCAGTATTTT. The rearrangement joins TRBV5-1 to TRBJ2-3, with D uncertain. There are 15 residues in the CDR3. V gave up 0 bases and J gave up 5 bases, with 13 bases separating them. The germline CDR1 and CDR2 sequences are SGHRS and YFSETQ.